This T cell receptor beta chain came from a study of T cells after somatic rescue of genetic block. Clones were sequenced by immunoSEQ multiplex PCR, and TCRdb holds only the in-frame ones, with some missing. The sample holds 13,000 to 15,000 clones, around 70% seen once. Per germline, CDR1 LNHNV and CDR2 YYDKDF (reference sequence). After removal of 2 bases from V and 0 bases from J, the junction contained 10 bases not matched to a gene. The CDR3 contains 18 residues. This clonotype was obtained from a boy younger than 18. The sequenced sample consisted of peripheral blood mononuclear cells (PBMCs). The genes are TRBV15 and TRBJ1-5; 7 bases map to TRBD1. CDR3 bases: TGTGCCACCAGCAGAATTAGACAGGGTGGGTATAGCAATCAGCCCCAGCATTTT. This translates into CATSRIRQGGYSNQPQHF.